This TCR beta chain was captured by sequencing in a study of response to subunit inactivated influenza vaccine (dated 2018 in TCRdb). Regarding the study in general: Deep quantitative profiling of the T cell receptor repertoire was used in the study to follow responses to a trivalent subunit inactivated influenza vaccine. The investigation overall reported the following: According to the authors, only a limited number of new T cells may be recruited by each seasonal influenza vaccination.

A remark on this clonotype: No antigen is known for it. No much larger clonotype is one base removed from it; base qualities were not supplied.

CDR3 length: 10 amino acids, cysteine to phenylalanine. The DNA shown is the 30-base CDR3, in frame from base 1. The trim is 6 bases for V and 1 base for J, with a gap of 3 bases between the germline ends. Taken from the germline V gene (reference sequence), the CDR1 and CDR2 loops are DFQATT and SNEGSKA. The library was made by RT-PCR. The sample was run on an Illumina HiSeq 2500. TCRdb's own reprocessing of the public reads used fastp at Q25 and MiXCR and kept productive beta chains. Rows matching on CDR3 protein sequence are summarized as one entry with the most common DNA and genes. The sample table lists 280,000 or so distinct CDR3 sequences, 20% to 25% of them with a count of one. The ten largest clones add up to roughly 10% of the sample.

This receptor was taken from a man aged 45-69 years who received an inactivated influenza vaccine. Donor details come from another sample of the same person, matched by shared clones. The sample consisted of PBMCs from blood, taken 21 months after vaccination. The chain is encoded by TRBV20-1 joined to TRBJ2-5, with no reliable assignment of the D segment. The DNA sequence is given as TGCAGTGCCCTCCAAGAGACCCAGTACTTC. Its translation is CSALQETQYF.